Reported below is one T cell receptor (beta chain). The record originates from a study of blood T cell repertoires in COVID-19. Study background: From the United States, Italy and Spain came samples of acute and convalescent COVID-19. Nucleic acid was either cDNA or gDNA, and it came from T cells, B-cell-depleted T cells, or PBMCs.

The method was immunoSEQ multiplex PCR; TCRdb's version includes in-frame clones alone and lacks a portion of them. The repertoire holds approximately 220,000 clones, with around 87% as singletons. This CDR3 contains 14 residues. Germline values: CDR1 MGHRA, CDR2 YSYEKL. V was shortened by 8 bases and J by 1 base, with 14 bases between the two germline ends. This chain joins TRBV4-1 and TRBJ1-1; D gene ambiguous. This sequence was found in a man in his 60s with acute or convalescent COVID-19. Sequencing was done on a sample of peripheral blood. Written as DNA, the CDR3 is TGCGCCAGCCAAACGGGAGGGTCGAACACTGAAGCTTTCTTT. It translates to CASQTGGSNTEAFF.